The rows below give T cell receptor beta chains drawn from one sample of a study of cytomegalovirus exposure and HLA in healthy donors. Method: immunoSEQ multiplex PCR; TCRdb's copy keeps in-frame clones and lacks some. The table lists about 280,000 clones, roughly 90% of them singletons. The sample taken for sequencing was PBMCs. Source of these receptors: a young woman in good health and CMV-seronegative. Each CDR3 is given with its conserved first and last residue. The D gene is left open where the match is weak. Rows may omit the clone size; those that give it use once, few, many or a size class.

j_gene | v_gene | d_gene | abundance | CDR3nt | CDR3aa
TRBJ2-1 | TRBV27 | . | . | TGTGCCAGCAGTTTTAGCGGTTTCTACAATGAGCAGTTCTTC | CASSFSGFYNEQFF
TRBJ1-6 | TRBV7-3 | . | . | TGTGCCAGCAGCTTAGAACAGTCTTCACCCCTCCACTTT | CASSLEQSSPLHF
TRBJ1-2 | TRBV6-5 | . | . | TGTGCCAGCAGTTACTCCCAGGGAACCTATGGCTACACCTTC | CASSYSQGTYGYTF
TRBJ2-7 | TRBV27 | . | once | TGTGCCAGCAGTTTATCCCCGCAGGGCTACGAGCAGTACTTC | CASSLSPQGYEQYF
TRBJ2-5 | TRBV6-5 | . | few | TGTGCCAGCAGCCGAGCGGAGACCCAGTACTTC | CASSRAETQYF
TRBJ2-3 | TRBV5-1 | TRBD1 | . | TGCGCCAGCAGCTTGGGGGACAGGGGGCGAACAGATACGCAGTATTTT | CASSLGDRGRTDTQYF
TRBJ1-6 | TRBV6-1 | . | few | TGTGCCAGCAGAGATACAATCCCAGTTTCACCCCTCCACTTT | CASRDTIPVSPLHF
TRBJ2-7 | TRBV19 | TRBD1 | . | TGTGCCAGTAGTATGTCAGGGGGCGATTACGAGCAGTACTTC | CASSMSGGDYEQYF
TRBJ1-2 | TRBV19 | . | . | TGTGCCAGTAGTATAGGGATCGACAGTAACTATGGCTACACCTTC | CASSIGIDSNYGYTF
TRBJ2-3 | TRBV5-1 | TRBD2 | . | TGCGCCAGCAGCTTAGGTCTAGCGGGGAGGGCGCAGTATTTT | CASSLGLAGRAQYF
TRBJ2-7 | TRBV6-5 | . | . | TGTGCCAGCGGAAGAACAGGGTTCGAGCAGTACTTC | CASGRTGFEQYF
TRBJ2-7 | TRBV5-1 | . | . | TGCGCCAGCAGCTTGGCGTCGGGGGTTACCTACGAGCAGTACTTC | CASSLASGVTYEQYF
TRBJ2-5 | TRBV2 | . | . | TGTGCCAGCAGTGGAAGACTGGTCGCGAAGACCCAGTACTTC | CASSGRLVAKTQYF
TRBJ2-7 | TRBV5-4 | TRBD2 | . | TGTGCCAGCAGCTTGGGCCAGCGGGGTTGGGACGAGCAGTACTTC | CASSLGQRGWDEQYF
TRBJ1-5 | TRBV29-1 | . | . | TGCAGCGCACAGAACCCCAATCAGCCCCAGCATTTT | CSAQNPNQPQHF
TRBJ1-5 | TRBV7-9 | . | . | TGTTCCAGCAGCCCGCAACAGAATAGCAATCAGCCCCAGCATTTT | CSSSPQQNSNQPQHF
TRBJ2-7 | TRBV6-5 | . | . | TGTGCCAGCAGTTTCCCCGACAGGCCCAACACACCCGAGCAGTACTTC | CASSFPDRPNTPEQYF
TRBJ2-5 | TRBV9 | TRBD2 | . | TGTGCCAGCAGCGGAACGACTAGCGGGGGGCCGATCCAAGAGACCCAGTACTTC | CASSGTTSGGPIQETQYF
TRBJ2-7 | TRBV15 | . | . | TGTGCCACCAGCAGAGATAGGGGACAAGAAAGGAGGAAATACTTC | CATSRDRGQERRKYF
TRBJ1-5 | TRBV7-9 | TRBD1 | . | TGTGCCAGCAGCCATACAGGGGGAGGTCAGCCCCAGCATTTT | CASSHTGGGQPQHF
TRBJ2-7 | TRBV6-5 | TRBD1 | . | TGTGCCAGCAGTTACCAGGACAGGGTTTACGAGCAGTACTTC | CASSYQDRVYEQYF
TRBJ2-5 | TRBV15 | . | once | TGTGCCACCAGCAGAGGCCCGAGACATGTCTCCCAAGAGACCCAGTACTTC | CATSRGPRHVSQETQYF
TRBJ1-2 | TRBV6-5 | TRBD1 | . | TGTGCCAGCAGAACAGGGGGCAGTGGCTACACCTTC | CASRTGGSGYTF
TRBJ1-3 | TRBV28 | TRBD1 | . | TGTGCCAGCAGTCCCCTTAGGACAGGGAGCTCTGGAAACACCATATATTTT | CASSPLRTGSSGNTIYF
TRBJ2-7 | TRBV13 | . | once | TGTGCCAGCAGCTTAGGCGTTACAGGGGACGGGGGGGACTTC | CASSLGVTGDGGDF
TRBJ1-2 | TRBV18 | . | . | TGTGCCAGCTCTAAGGCCGGGGAAACCTCTAACTATGGCTACACCTTC | CASSKAGETSNYGYTF
TRBJ1-1 | TRBV19 | TRBD1 | few | TGTGCCAGTGCTCCCGACAGGGCTATAACTGAAGCTTTCTTT | CASAPDRAITEAFF
TRBJ2-2 | TRBV5-4 | TRBD2 | . | TGTGCCAGCAGCCTTAACGCGGGGGGGCGTACCGGGGAGCTGTTTTTT | CASSLNAGGRTGELFF
TRBJ1-1 | TRBV10-3 | TRBD1 | . | TGTGCCATCAGTATAAGCAAGGTGGGACAGGTGAACACTGAAGCTTTCTTT | CAISISKVGQVNTEAFF
TRBJ2-7 | TRBV11-3 | . | once | TGTGCCAGCAGCTTAGATTCGTGGAGCTCCGAGCAGTACTTC | CASSLDSWSSEQYF
TRBJ1-2 | TRBV5-4 | . | few | TGTGCCAGCAGCTTGGACAGGGAAGTTTATGGCTACACCTTC | CASSLDREVYGYTF
TRBJ2-7 | TRBV6-5 | TRBD1 | . | TGTGCCAGCAGTTACTCCGGACAGGGGTCCTACGAGCAGTACTTC | CASSYSGQGSYEQYF
TRBJ2-1 | TRBV5-1 | . | . | TGCGCCAGCAGCCCCTGGAGGGAGCAGGGCCATGAGCAGTTCTTC | CASSPWREQGHEQFF
TRBJ1-3 | TRBV7-3 | TRBD1 | . | TGTGCCAGCAGCCAGACAGGGATCTCTGGAAACACCATATATTTT | CASSQTGISGNTIYF
TRBJ2-7 | TRBV11-3 | . | . | TGTGCCAGCAGCTTAGGGGGGGGCAGTACCTACGAGCAGTACTTC | CASSLGGGSTYEQYF
TRBJ1-1 | TRBV9 | . | . | TGTGCCAGCAGCCCAAGTGGGGGGGCAAACACTGAAGCTTTCTTT | CASSPSGGANTEAFF
TRBJ2-7 | TRBV5-1 | TRBD2 | . | TGCGCCAGCAGCCTAGGCTCTAGCGGCTCCTACGAGCAGTACTTC | CASSLGSSGSYEQYF
TRBJ2-7 | TRBV6-5 | TRBD2 | . | TGTGCCAGCAGTTACGAGCGGGGGGCCTCCTACGAGCAGTACTTC | CASSYERGASYEQYF
TRBJ2-1 | TRBV5-1 | TRBD1 | . | TGCGCCAGCAGTGAAGGGACAGGGGGTGACAATGAGCAGTTCTTC | CASSEGTGGDNEQFF
TRBJ2-7 | TRBV7-2 | . | . | TGTGCCAGCAGCTTAGCCGCAGGGGCCTACGAGCAGTACTTC | CASSLAAGAYEQYF
TRBJ2-1 | TRBV5-4 | TRBD2 | once | TGTGCCAGCAGCTTTAGCGGGGGGTCTTACAATGAGCAGTTCTTC | CASSFSGGSYNEQFF
TRBJ2-7 | TRBV4-1 | . | . | TGCGCCAGCAGCCAAGAGTTCAAAGGGGTCTACGAGCAGTACTTC | CASSQEFKGVYEQYF
TRBJ2-3 | TRBV6-1 | . | . | TGTGCCAGCAATTTACAAGGAGGTCGCACAGATACGCAGTATTTT | CASNLQGGRTDTQYF
TRBJ2-5 | TRBV2 | TRBD2 | . | TGTGCCAGCAGTGGGGGACTAAACTCCCCGACCCAGTACTTC | CASSGGLNSPTQYF
TRBJ2-3 | TRBV15 | . | . | TGTGCCACCAGCAGCCTAGCACAGGGACCGCACACAGATACGCAGTATTTT | CATSSLAQGPHTDTQYF
TRBJ1-2 | TRBV19 | . | . | TGTGCCAGTAGTATCTGGGCATCCAGGGATTATGGCTACACCTTC | CASSIWASRDYGYTF
TRBJ1-2 | TRBV29-1 | . | . | TGCAGCGTTGCTGCGCGACAGGCGGACTATGGCTACACCTTC | CSVAARQADYGYTF
TRBJ2-7 | TRBV9 | TRBD2 | . | TGTGCCAGCAGCGCCGGGACTAGCGGTTTTTACGAGCAGTACTTC | CASSAGTSGFYEQYF
TRBJ1-2 | TRBV5-6 | TRBD1 | . | TGTGCCAGCAGCTTCGACAGGGGTGTTGGGGCTAACTATGGCTACACCTTC | CASSFDRGVGANYGYTF
TRBJ2-2 | TRBV6-6 | . | . | TGTGCCAGCAGCCGAGTCAGAGGCGGGGAGCTGTTTTTT | CASSRVRGGELFF
TRBJ1-3 | TRBV6-1 | . | . | TGTGCCAGCAGCCGGACTAATGGAAACACCATATATTTT | CASSRTNGNTIYF
TRBJ1-2 | TRBV4-2 | . | once | TGTGCCAGCAGCCAAGTAAATCGTCGGCAGGACTTGAATGGCTACACCTTC | CASSQVNRRQDLNGYTF
TRBJ2-1 | TRBV7-8 | TRBD1 | . | TGTGCCAGCAGCTTAGCCCGGACAGGGCTAAGGGATGAGCAGTTCTTC | CASSLARTGLRDEQFF
TRBJ1-6 | TRBV7-7 | . | . | TGTGCTATCACTCAGACTTTTTATAATTCACCCCTCCACTTT | CAITQTFYNSPLHF
TRBJ2-1 | TRBV5-4 | TRBD2 | . | TGTGCCAGCAGCTCGGCGGGGGGGGCCTACAATGAGCAGTTCTTC | CASSSAGGAYNEQFF
TRBJ1-1 | TRBV5-5 | . | . | TGTGCCAGCAGCCAAACAGACACTGAAGCTTTCTTT | CASSQTDTEAFF
TRBJ1-6 | TRBV2 | TRBD1 | . | TGTGCCAGCAGGGACAGGGGGAACATAAATTCACCCCTCCACTTT | CASRDRGNINSPLHF